The rows below give T cell receptor beta chains drawn from one sample of a study of OX40 agonist ivuxolimab in advanced cancers. Clones were read by immunoSEQ multiplex PCR, and TCRdb kept only the in-frame ones, dropping some. The sample contains 75,000 to 100,000 clones, 80% to 90% of which appear only once. Here the sequenced sample was CD4+ or CD8+ T cells sorted from blood, taken in a trial of the OX40 agonist ivuxolimab. The receptors here all came from an adult with an advanced solid tumor such as melanoma, head and neck, liver or kidney cancer. The CDR3 runs from the conserved cysteine through the conserved F or W. Fields, in order: J gene, D gene, clone size, V gene, CDR3 DNA, CDR3 protein. D genes are given only for firm matches. The size entry is marked missing in some rows and otherwise reads once, few, many or a size class.

J gene: TRBJ1-4
D gene: TRBD1
clone size: NA
V gene: TRBV9
CDR3 DNA: TGTGCCAGCAGCGTAGATCCAGGGGGCAGCGGAAAACTGTTTTTT
CDR3 protein: CASSVDPGGSGKLFF

J gene: TRBJ2-2
D gene: TRBD1
clone size: NA
V gene: TRBV5-1
CDR3 DNA: TGCGCCAGCAGCCCGAGACAGGGGTCCACCGGGGAGCTGTTTTTT
CDR3 protein: CASSPRQGSTGELFF

J gene: TRBJ2-5
D gene: NA
clone size: NA
V gene: TRBV6-5
CDR3 DNA: TGTGCCAGCAGGGTAGGGAGGGAGACCCAGTACTTC
CDR3 protein: CASRVGRETQYF

J gene: TRBJ1-1
D gene: NA
clone size: NA
V gene: TRBV28
CDR3 DNA: TGTGCCAGCAGTCTCCTACGGGGGGGAGTTGGGGCCCTTCAAGCTTTCTTT
CDR3 protein: CASSLLRGGVGALQAFF

J gene: TRBJ2-7
D gene: NA
clone size: NA
V gene: TRBV29-1
CDR3 DNA: TGCAGCGTTGTGATGCGGGGCTACGAGCAGTACTTC
CDR3 protein: CSVVMRGYEQYF

J gene: TRBJ1-2
D gene: NA
clone size: NA
V gene: TRBV29-1
CDR3 DNA: TGCAGCGTCGGGGAGGGCTACACCTTC
CDR3 protein: CSVGEGYTF

J gene: TRBJ1-5
D gene: TRBD1
clone size: NA
V gene: TRBV6-6
CDR3 DNA: TGTGCCAGCAGCCCTGACAGGGACCGGCCCCAGCATTTT
CDR3 protein: CASSPDRDRPQHF

J gene: TRBJ2-7
D gene: NA
clone size: NA
V gene: TRBV6-1
CDR3 DNA: TGTGCCAGCAGACAATCCTACGAGCAGTACTTC
CDR3 protein: CASRQSYEQYF

J gene: TRBJ2-2
D gene: TRBD2
clone size: few
V gene: TRBV19
CDR3 DNA: TGTGCCAGTAGTATCCTTCGACTAGCTTCGGACACCGGGGAGCTGTTTTTT
CDR3 protein: CASSILRLASDTGELFF

J gene: TRBJ1-5
D gene: NA
clone size: NA
V gene: TRBV12-5
CDR3 DNA: TGTGCTAGTGTAGGGAGGGGTCCCGGACTCATTGATCAGCCCCAGCATTTT
CDR3 protein: CASVGRGPGLIDQPQHF

J gene: TRBJ2-3
D gene: NA
clone size: NA
V gene: TRBV7-2
CDR3 DNA: TGTGCCAGCAGCTTAACAAGTAGCAGCACAGATACGCAGTATTTT
CDR3 protein: CASSLTSSSTDTQYF

J gene: TRBJ2-1
D gene: TRBD2
clone size: NA
V gene: TRBV5-1
CDR3 DNA: TGCGCCAGCAGCTTGGCCAGGACTAGCGGCCAGGATGAGCAGTTCTTC
CDR3 protein: CASSLARTSGQDEQFF

J gene: TRBJ2-5
D gene: NA
clone size: once
V gene: TRBV5-1
CDR3 DNA: TGCGCCAGCAGCCTCGGGACAACGAAGGAGGAGACCCAGTACTTC
CDR3 protein: CASSLGTTKEETQYF

J gene: TRBJ2-7
D gene: TRBD2
clone size: NA
V gene: TRBV27
CDR3 DNA: TGTGCCAGCAGCCGTACTAGCGGGCCCCCCCCCGAGCAGTACTTC
CDR3 protein: CASSRTSGPPPEQYF

J gene: TRBJ2-2
D gene: NA
clone size: NA
V gene: TRBV5-1
CDR3 DNA: TGCGCCAGCAGCGAAGTCGCGGGGATAAACGGCGGGGAGCTGTTTTTT
CDR3 protein: CASSEVAGINGGELFF

J gene: TRBJ2-3
D gene: TRBD1
clone size: NA
V gene: TRBV9
CDR3 DNA: TGTGCCAGCAGCCCTCGACCGGGACAGGGTCGAGATACGCAGTATTTT
CDR3 protein: CASSPRPGQGRDTQYF

J gene: TRBJ2-7
D gene: NA
clone size: NA
V gene: TRBV5-4
CDR3 DNA: TGTGCCAGCAGTCCCCCGGGCTCCGCCTACGAGCAGTACTTC
CDR3 protein: CASSPPGSAYEQYF

J gene: TRBJ1-1
D gene: NA
clone size: NA
V gene: TRBV19
CDR3 DNA: TGTGCCAGTAGTATAGATCAAGGCACCTCCGGGGCTTTCTTT
CDR3 protein: CASSIDQGTSGAFF

J gene: TRBJ2-6
D gene: NA
clone size: NA
V gene: TRBV2
CDR3 DNA: TGTGCCAGCAGTGAAGCGGGGGGCCCTGGGGCCAACGTCCTGACTTTC
CDR3 protein: CASSEAGGPGANVLTF

J gene: TRBJ2-5
D gene: NA
clone size: NA
V gene: TRBV5-4
CDR3 DNA: TGTGCCAGCAGCTTGGCCGGGGCTCAAGAGACCCAGTACTTC
CDR3 protein: CASSLAGAQETQYF

J gene: TRBJ1-6
D gene: NA
clone size: NA
V gene: TRBV6-5
CDR3 DNA: TGTGCCAGCAGCGTCGGCAGTCTTAATTCACCCCTCCACTTT
CDR3 protein: CASSVGSLNSPLHF

J gene: TRBJ2-7
D gene: NA
clone size: NA
V gene: TRBV6-5
CDR3 DNA: TGTGCCAGCAGGAGTGGCGGTGGTCTCTACGAGCAGTACTTC
CDR3 protein: CASRSGGGLYEQYF

J gene: TRBJ2-7
D gene: NA
clone size: NA
V gene: TRBV28
CDR3 DNA: TGTGCCAGCGGAGGGAACAAAGACTACGAGCAGTACTTC
CDR3 protein: CASGGNKDYEQYF

J gene: TRBJ2-1
D gene: TRBD1
clone size: NA
V gene: TRBV19
CDR3 DNA: TGTGCCAGTACCCCCCGGACAGGGAACTCCTACAATGAGCAGTTCTTC
CDR3 protein: CASTPRTGNSYNEQFF

J gene: TRBJ1-1
D gene: NA
clone size: NA
V gene: TRBV18
CDR3 DNA: TGTGCCAGCTCACCCCTTAAGGACACTGAAGCTTTCTTT
CDR3 protein: CASSPLKDTEAFF

J gene: TRBJ2-7
D gene: NA
clone size: NA
V gene: TRBV7-2
CDR3 DNA: TGTGCCAGCAGCCGTGACGGCCTCTACGAGCAGTACTTC
CDR3 protein: CASSRDGLYEQYF

J gene: TRBJ1-4
D gene: NA
clone size: NA
V gene: TRBV19
CDR3 DNA: TGTGCCAGTAGCTTGAGAGCAACTAATGAAAAACTGTTTTTT
CDR3 protein: CASSLRATNEKLFF

J gene: TRBJ2-7
D gene: NA
clone size: NA
V gene: TRBV20-1
CDR3 DNA: TGCAGCCTCGGTGATCTCTACGAGCAGTACTTC
CDR3 protein: CSLGDLYEQYF

J gene: TRBJ1-2
D gene: TRBD1
clone size: NA
V gene: TRBV19
CDR3 DNA: TGTGCCAGTAGTCCCCGGGACAGGGGGCGAGCTAACTATGGCTACACCTTC
CDR3 protein: CASSPRDRGRANYGYTF

J gene: TRBJ1-4
D gene: TRBD1
clone size: NA
V gene: TRBV28
CDR3 DNA: TGTGCCAGCAGACCACAGGGGGCGAAGGAAAAACTGTTTTTT
CDR3 protein: CASRPQGAKEKLFF

J gene: TRBJ2-3
D gene: NA
clone size: NA
V gene: TRBV29-1
CDR3 DNA: TGCAGCCCACGGACAGCCACAGATACGCAGTATTTT
CDR3 protein: CSPRTATDTQYF

J gene: TRBJ1-4
D gene: NA
clone size: NA
V gene: TRBV28
CDR3 DNA: TGTGCCAGCAGTTTATATGGCAGTTCTAATGAAAAACTGTTTTTT
CDR3 protein: CASSLYGSSNEKLFF

J gene: TRBJ1-1
D gene: NA
clone size: NA
V gene: TRBV5-6
CDR3 DNA: TGTGCCAGCAGCTTGTTAGGCAGGGCGAACACTGAAGCTTTCTTT
CDR3 protein: CASSLLGRANTEAFF

J gene: TRBJ1-4
D gene: TRBD1
clone size: NA
V gene: TRBV9
CDR3 DNA: TGTGCCAGCAGCCCACTGACAGGGTCAGGGGAAAAACTGTTTTTT
CDR3 protein: CASSPLTGSGEKLFF

J gene: TRBJ2-7
D gene: TRBD1
clone size: NA
V gene: TRBV15
CDR3 DNA: TGTGCCACCAGCGGACTTCGGACAGGAAACGACGAGCAGTACTTC
CDR3 protein: CATSGLRTGNDEQYF

J gene: TRBJ1-5
D gene: TRBD1
clone size: NA
V gene: TRBV5-1
CDR3 DNA: TGCGCCAGCAGCCCGACAGGGGACCCTGATAGCAATCAGCCCCAGCATTTT
CDR3 protein: CASSPTGDPDSNQPQHF

J gene: TRBJ2-3
D gene: NA
clone size: NA
V gene: TRBV18
CDR3 DNA: TGTGCCAGCTCACGATCCCTTAGCACAGATACGCAGTATTTT
CDR3 protein: CASSRSLSTDTQYF

J gene: TRBJ2-6
D gene: TRBD1
clone size: NA
V gene: TRBV4-3
CDR3 DNA: TGCGCCAGCAGCCGGGACAGGGTAACTGGGGCCAACGTCCTGACTTTC
CDR3 protein: CASSRDRVTGANVLTF

J gene: TRBJ2-7
D gene: TRBD2
clone size: NA
V gene: TRBV2
CDR3 DNA: TGTGCCAGCAGCTCCTCGACTAGCGGGAGGCCTGCTTTC
CDR3 protein: CASSSSTSGRPAF

J gene: TRBJ2-5
D gene: NA
clone size: NA
V gene: TRBV28
CDR3 DNA: TGTGCCAGCAGTTTATTCGGGAATCGGTACCAAGAGACCCAGTACTTC
CDR3 protein: CASSLFGNRYQETQYF

J gene: TRBJ2-5
D gene: NA
clone size: NA
V gene: TRBV30
CDR3 DNA: TGTGCCTGGAGTTATGGGGGAGTACATGAGACCCAGTACTTC
CDR3 protein: CAWSYGGVHETQYF

J gene: TRBJ1-1
D gene: NA
clone size: NA
V gene: TRBV29-1
CDR3 DNA: TGCAGCGTTGCCGAGGGAGGGAGCACTGAAGCTTTCTTT
CDR3 protein: CSVAEGGSTEAFF

J gene: TRBJ2-7
D gene: NA
clone size: NA
V gene: TRBV9
CDR3 DNA: TGTGCCAGCAGCGTAGAGGCAGCCACTTACGAGCAGTACTTC
CDR3 protein: CASSVEAATYEQYF

J gene: TRBJ2-4
D gene: NA
clone size: NA
V gene: TRBV7-2
CDR3 DNA: TGTGCCAGCAGCTCCGGTGGAGGGGGTGTAAACATTCAGTACTTC
CDR3 protein: CASSSGGGGVNIQYF

J gene: TRBJ2-2
D gene: NA
clone size: NA
V gene: TRBV18
CDR3 DNA: TGTGCCAGCTCAGACCTACCCCAGGGGGGCACCGGGGAGCTGTTTTTT
CDR3 protein: CASSDLPQGGTGELFF

J gene: TRBJ2-2
D gene: TRBD1
clone size: NA
V gene: TRBV5-1
CDR3 DNA: TGCGCCAGCAGGCCACAGGGGGGTGTTAACACCGGGGAGCTGTTTTTT
CDR3 protein: CASRPQGGVNTGELFF

J gene: TRBJ2-5
D gene: NA
clone size: NA
V gene: TRBV28
CDR3 DNA: TGTGCCAGCAGGTACCAAGAGACCCAGTACTTC
CDR3 protein: CASRYQETQYF

J gene: TRBJ1-6
D gene: NA
clone size: NA
V gene: TRBV11-1
CDR3 DNA: TGTGCCAGCAGCCGACAGACTTCTAATTCACCCCTCCACTTT
CDR3 protein: CASSRQTSNSPLHF

J gene: TRBJ1-4
D gene: NA
clone size: NA
V gene: TRBV7-2
CDR3 DNA: TGTGCCAGCAGCTTAGAACCGGGGGGGGAAAAACTGTTTTTT
CDR3 protein: CASSLEPGGEKLFF

J gene: TRBJ1-6
D gene: NA
clone size: NA
V gene: TRBV6-1
CDR3 DNA: TGTGCCAGCAACCCACTTGGGGGGAGAGGATCACCCCTCCACTTT
CDR3 protein: CASNPLGGRGSPLHF

J gene: TRBJ2-5
D gene: TRBD2
clone size: NA
V gene: TRBV5-4
CDR3 DNA: TGTGCCAGCAGCTTGGGGACTAGCGGGGGGTCTCAAGAGACCCAGTACTTC
CDR3 protein: CASSLGTSGGSQETQYF

J gene: TRBJ2-1
D gene: TRBD2
clone size: NA
V gene: TRBV11-3
CDR3 DNA: TGTGCCAGCAGCTTGGGAGCGGGGGGTTCCAATGAGCAGTTCTTC
CDR3 protein: CASSLGAGGSNEQFF